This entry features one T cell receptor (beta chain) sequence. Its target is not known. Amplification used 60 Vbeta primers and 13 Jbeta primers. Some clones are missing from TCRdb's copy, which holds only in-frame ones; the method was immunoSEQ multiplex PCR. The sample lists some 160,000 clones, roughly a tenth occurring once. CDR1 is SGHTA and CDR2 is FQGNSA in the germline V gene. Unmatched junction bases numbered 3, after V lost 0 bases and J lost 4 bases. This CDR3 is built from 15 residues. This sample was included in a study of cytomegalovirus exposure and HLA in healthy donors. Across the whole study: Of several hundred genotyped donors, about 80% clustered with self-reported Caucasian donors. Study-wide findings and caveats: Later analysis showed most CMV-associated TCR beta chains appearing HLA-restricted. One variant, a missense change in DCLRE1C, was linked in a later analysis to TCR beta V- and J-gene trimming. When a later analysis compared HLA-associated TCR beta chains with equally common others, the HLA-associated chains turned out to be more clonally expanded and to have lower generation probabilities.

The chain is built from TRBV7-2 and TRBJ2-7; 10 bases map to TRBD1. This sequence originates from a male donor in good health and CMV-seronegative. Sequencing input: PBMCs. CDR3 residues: CASSLAGQGTYEQYF. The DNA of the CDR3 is TGTGCCAGCAGCTTAGCGGGACAGGGGACTTACGAGCAGTACTTC. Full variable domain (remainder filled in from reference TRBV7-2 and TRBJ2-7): GAGVSQSPSNKVTEKGKDVELRCDPISGHTALYWYRQSLGQGLEFLIYFQGNSAPDKSGLPSDRFSAERTGGSVSTLTIQRTQQEDSAVYLCASSLAGQGTYEQYFGPGTRLTVT.